Listed here are 13 T cell receptor beta chains from one sample, sequenced in a study of T cell responses to AZD1222 COVID-19 vaccine. The protocol was immunoSEQ multiplex PCR, while the TCRdb copy is restricted to in-frame clones and leaves out a portion. The profile shows 90,000 to 120,000 clones, approximately 88% of them singletons. This material consisted of peripheral blood, taken on day 0 of AZD1222 vaccination. Receptors were obtained from an adult in good health.

DNA for the CDR3: TGTGCCTGGAGTGCCGCCTTGGAGCCCCAGCATTTT. The encoded protein is CAWSAALEPQHF. The gene calls are TRBV30 and TRBJ1-5; D is unclear. V was trimmed by 1 base and J by 8 bases, leaving 9 bases between them. This CDR3 contains 12 residues. Germline-derived CDR1 and CDR2 are GTSNPN and SVGIG (reference sequence).

The rearrangement links TRBV4-2 to TRBJ1-3, with D unclear. CDR1 is LGHNA and CDR2 is YNFKEQ in the germline V gene. V was cut by 0 bases and J by 0 bases, with 3 bases left in between. This CDR3 contains 14 residues. The CDR3 sequence is CASSQESSGNTIYF. The CDR3 DNA is TGTGCCAGCAGCCAAGAGAGCTCTGGAAACACCATATATTTT.

This chain joins TRBV28 and TRBJ2-1; no clear D. Germline lookup yields CDR1 MDHEN and CDR2 SYDVKM. V was clipped by 2 bases and J by 8 bases, with 7 bases between them. CDR3 length: 12 amino acids. CDR3 loop: CASSLTQDEQFF. The CDR3 DNA sequence: TGTGCCAGCAGTTTAACCCAGGATGAGCAGTTCTTC.

The chain combines TRBV6-6 with TRBJ1-2; D unresolved. Trimming pared 5 bases from V and 2 bases from J, leaving 9 bases between. Germline V lookup: CDR1 MNHNY, CDR2 SVGAGI (reference sequence). The CDR3 length is 13 residues. The CDR3 nucleotides are TGTGCCAGCAGTCAAACCTCGAACTATGGCTACACCTTC. Translated: CASSQTSNYGYTF.

This clone was seen a handful of times. The chain carries TRBV28 and TRBJ1-2, with 7 bases aligning to TRBD1. The V segment lost 6 bases and the J segment 4 bases; nucleotides outside the gene matches: 8. Germline CDR1 reads MDHEN; CDR2 reads SYDVKM. CDR3 size: 14 residues. The CDR3 loop reads CASSLQGWTYGYTF. The CDR3 DNA follows: TGTGCCAGCAGCTTACAGGGGTGGACCTATGGCTACACCTTC.

The chain uses TRBV5-6 and TRBJ1-2; D not certain. CDR3 length: 13 residues. The ends were cut back, 4 bases at V and 3 bases at J, with 10 bases in the middle. Germline V CDR1 and CDR2: SGHDT, YYEEEE. CDR3 DNA sequence: TGTGCCAGCAGCGGGTGGGTTGACTATGGCTACACCTTC. Amino acid sequence: CASSGWVDYGYTF.

The CDR3 DNA reads as TGTGCCAGCAGTTTTAGGGGTAGGACTAGCGGGATTTACGAGCAGTACTTC. Protein product: CASSFRGRTSGIYEQYF. The rearrangement joins TRBV28 to TRBJ2-7; 12 positions agree with TRBD2. CDR1 is MDHEN, CDR2 SYDVKM, per germline. V lost 3 bases to trimming and J lost 4 bases; unmatched junction nucleotides: 10. The CDR3 runs to 17 residues.

The V and J genes are TRBV10-2 and TRBJ1-3, with D unclear. Germline assignment: CDR1 WSHSY and CDR2 SAAADI. V gave up 4 bases and J gave up 0 bases, with 10 bases separating them. The CDR3 has 15 amino acids. CDR3 sequence: CASSAGWLSGNTIYF. Written as DNA, the CDR3 is TGCGCCAGCAGTGCTGGGTGGCTCTCTGGAAACACCATATATTTT.

The rearrangement links TRBV4-3 to TRBJ2-5, with 9 bases identical to TRBD1. Per the germline V gene, CDR1 is LGHNA and CDR2 is YSLEER. The CDR3 is made up of 15 amino acids. V was clipped by 0 bases and J by 6 bases; unmatched bases: 5. The CDR3 protein is CASSQDWTGAKTQYF. CDR3 in DNA: TGCGCCAGCAGCCAAGATTGGACAGGGGCAAAGACCCAGTACTTC.

The chain joins TRBV5-4 to TRBJ1-1; no definite D call. The germline CDR1 and CDR2 sequences are SGHNT and YYREEE (reference sequence). Trimming removed 3 bases at V and 1 base at J, with 19 bases between. The CDR3 sequence is 17 residues long. The CDR3 region is CASSSKALITPNTEAFF. For the CDR3, the DNA is TGTGCCAGCAGCTCAAAGGCCCTCATTACCCCGAACACTGAAGCTTTCTTT. The variable domain in full, completed from reference TRBV5-4 and TRBJ1-1, reads ETGVTQSPTHLIKTRGQQVTLRCSSQSGHNTVSWYQQALGQGPQFIFQYYREEENGRGNFPPRFSGLQFPNYSSELNVNALELDDSALYLCASSSKALITPNTEAFFGQGTRLTVV.

Comments on this clone: Distinct nucleotide sequences in the sample also encode this CDR3. This chain uses TRBV24-1 with TRBJ2-7; D uncertain. V lost 0 bases to trimming and J lost 1 base, with 3 bases between them. The CDR3 runs 13 residues. Germline V gene lookup returns CDR1 KGHDR and CDR2 SFDVKD. CDR3 amino acids: CATSDLGSYEQYF. DNA for the CDR3: TGTGCCACCAGTGATTTGGGGTCCTACGAGCAGTACTTC.

This chain links TRBV28 with TRBJ1-2; 7 bases are a match to TRBD1. Per the germline V gene, CDR1 is MDHEN and CDR2 is SYDVKM. J gave up 5 bases and V 3 bases, and 6 bases lay outside the gene matches. The CDR3 consists of 14 residues. The CDR3, as DNA: TGTGCCAGCAGTTTTGGGTCGGGACAGTATGGCTACACCTTC. Translating it yields CASSFGSGQYGYTF.

The chain uses TRBV18 and TRBJ2-7; D unclear. Trimming left V 0 bases short and J 1 base short, with 10 bases between. CDR1 KGHSH and CDR2 LQKENI come from the germline V gene. CDR3 length: 15 amino acids. The CDR3 protein is CASSPPSKGSYEQYF. CDR3 DNA sequence: TGTGCCAGCTCACCACCGTCGAAGGGTTCCTACGAGCAGTACTTC.